These 32 T cell receptor beta chains were sequenced from one sample in a study of blood T cell repertoires in COVID-19. Method: immunoSEQ multiplex PCR; TCRdb's copy keeps in-frame clones and lacks some. The top ten hold over 7% of the sample, which has 65,000 to 100,000 clones, nearly 90% seen once. The sequencing input was peripheral blood. The source is a man aged 50-60 years with acute or convalescent COVID-19.

V is TRBV25-1 and J is TRBJ2-7, with D perhaps matching TRBD1 (6 bases). Trimming took 4 bases from V and 8 from J, leaving 15 bases between them. The CDR3 sequence is 13 residues long. Germline V lookup: CDR1 MGHDK, CDR2 SYGVNS. The CDR3 is CASSGDRLGQQYF. As DNA, the CDR3 is TGTGCCAGCAGTGGAGACAGGCTGGGACAGCAGTACTTC.

This clone has just a few counts. V gene TRBV24-1 combines with J gene TRBJ2-3; 7 bases are shared with TRBD2. CDR3 length: 14 residues. After removal of 6 bases from V and 6 bases from J, the junction contained 8 bases not matched to a gene. CDR1 and CDR2 (germline): KGHDR, SFDVKD. The CDR3 DNA reads as TGTGCCACCAGTTTGTCCGGGGAGGGGGATACGCAGTATTTT. Its translation is CATSLSGEGDTQYF.

This chain joins TRBV29-1 and TRBJ1-2, with 7 nucleotides matching TRBD1. The CDR3 has 11 residues. V shed 6 bases and J 7 bases; nucleotides not matched to a gene: 5. Germline V gene lookup returns CDR1 SQVTM and CDR2 ANQGSEA. The CDR3 DNA sequence: TGCAGCGTCGACAGGGTCGGTGGCTACACCTTC. This gives the protein CSVDRVGGYTF.

The CDR3 loop reads CASSSGELPRYF. In DNA form, the CDR3 reads TGTGCCAGCAGCTCCGGGGAGCTACCGCGGTATTTT. This chain links TRBV7-2 with TRBJ2-3; tentative D call: TRBD2 (5 bases). The CDR3 covers 12 residues. The V end was cut by 4 bases, the J end by 14 bases, with 16 bases between. CDR1 is SGHTA and CDR2 is FQGNSA in the germline V gene.

The rearrangement joins TRBV25-1 to TRBJ2-2; 7 bases line up with TRBD2. CDR1 is MGHDK and CDR2 is SYGVNS in the germline V gene. With 4 bases clipped from V and 5 bases from J, the junction kept 10 bases outside the gene matches. This CDR3 is 16 amino acids long. CDR3 region: CASSGLVGGATGELFF. Here the CDR3 DNA reads TGTGCCAGCAGTGGATTGGTGGGAGGGGCGACCGGGGAGCTGTTTTTT.

This clone occurred a few times. The chain couples TRBV3-1 (or the pseudogene TRBV3-2) to TRBJ2-1; 9 bases fit TRBD2. From germline, CDR1 is LGHDT and CDR2 YNNKEL (reference sequence). V gave up 4 bases and J gave up 3 bases; unmatched junction bases: 4. The CDR3 is made up of 15 amino acids. The CDR3 reads CASSLSGGLYNEQFF. In DNA form, the CDR3 reads TGTGCCAGCAGCCTTAGCGGGGGCCTCTACAATGAGCAGTTCTTC.

CDR3 in amino acids: CASSYTRSSNQPQHF. Written as DNA, the CDR3 is TGTGCCAGCAGCTATACACGGAGTAGCAATCAGCCCCAGCATTTT. The V gene is TRBV7-8, the J gene TRBJ1-5; no clear D gene. Trimming shortened V by 4 bases and J by 0 bases, and 10 bases separated the two germline ends. The CDR3 consists of 15 residues. CDR1 SGHVS and CDR2 FQNEAQ come from the germline V gene.

The J gene is TRBJ1-2, the V gene TRBV2; TRBD1 agrees at 8 bases. The CDR3 length is 14 residues. The germline V gene has CDR1 SNHLY and CDR2 FYNNEI. V lost 6 bases, J lost 3 bases, and 6 bases stayed unmatched. The CDR3 here is CASRGQAIHYGYTF. For the CDR3, the DNA is TGTGCCAGCAGGGGACAGGCTATCCACTATGGCTACACCTTC.

The chain carries TRBV6-5 and TRBJ1-2, with D possibly TRBD1 on 5 matching bases. The CDR3 length is 16 residues. V lost 0 bases to trimming and J lost 4 bases, with 15 bases between them. Looked up from germline, CDR1 is MNHEY and CDR2 is SVGAGI. The CDR3 sequence: CASSYSEKLQVYGYTF. Here the CDR3 DNA reads TGTGCCAGCAGTTACTCCGAAAAGTTACAGGTCTATGGCTACACCTTC.

The chain combines TRBV14 with TRBJ2-7, with TRBD1 identical over 8 bases. The CDR3 covers 12 residues. With V trimmed by 5 bases and J by 6 bases, 3 bases remained unmatched. The germline CDR1 and CDR2 sequences are SGHDN and FVKESK. The CDR3 here is CASSIDRGEQYF. The CDR3 DNA is TGTGCCAGCAGCATAGACAGGGGCGAGCAGTACTTC. The entire variable domain, with the rest obtained from reference TRBV14 and TRBJ2-7, is as follows: EAGVTQFPSHSVIEKGQTVTLRCDPISGHDNLYWYRRVMGKEIKFLLHFVKESKQDESGMPNNRFLAERTGGTYSTLKVQPAELEDSGVYFCASSIDRGEQYFGPGTRLTVT.

This sequence joins TRBV7-3 and TRBJ2-5; no firm D call. This CDR3 region has 12 residues. Germline V gene data show CDR1 as SGHTA and CDR2 as FQGTGA. V was shortened by 3 bases and J by 0 bases, with 2 bases between the two germline ends. CDR3 sequence (DNA): TGTGCCAGCAGCTTCAACCAAGAGACCCAGTACTTC. Amino acids: CASSFNQETQYF.

This clone was found a few times. The chain links TRBV6-1 to TRBJ2-3; 7 bases agree with TRBD2. Trimming cost V 4 bases and J 2 bases; bases outside gene matches: 9. Germline-derived CDR1 and CDR2 are MNHNS and SASEGT. The CDR3 consists of 16 residues. DNA for the CDR3: TGTGCCAGCAGTGTGTCTAGCGGATCACCCACAGATACGCAGTATTTT. It yields the protein CASSVSSGSPTDTQYF.

V usage is TRBV30 and J usage is TRBJ1-2; TRBD1 matches 9 bases. CDR3 length equals 14 residues. Germline V gene sequence: CDR1 GTSNPN, CDR2 SVGIG (reference sequence). V was clipped by 4 bases and J by 3 bases; unmatched bases: 6. The CDR3 reads CAWIVDRGDYGYTF. CDR3 in DNA: TGTGCCTGGATCGTGGACAGGGGCGACTATGGCTACACCTTC. Filled out from reference TRBV30 and TRBJ1-2, the complete variable domain reads SQTIHQWPATLVQPVGSPLSLECTVEGTSNPNLYWYRQAAGRGLQLLFYSVGIGQISSEVPQNLSASRPQDRQFILSSKKLLLSDSGFYLCAWIVDRGDYGYTFGSGTRLTVV.

This clone was found once. This chain joins TRBV29-1 and TRBJ1-1; possibly TRBD1 for D (5 bases). The CDR3 spans 13 residues. Trimming removed 8 bases at V and 1 base at J, with 14 bases between. Germline CDR1 SQVTM, CDR2 ANQGSEA. DNA for the CDR3: TGCAGCTCTACCGACAGACGGAACACTGAAGCTTTCTTT. It codes for CSSTDRRNTEAFF.

The chain links TRBV7-9 to TRBJ2-1, with TRBD1 matching over 9 bases. The junction had 13 bases not matched to a gene; V was cut back by 6 bases and J by 10 bases. This CDR3 contains 15 residues. Germline V gives CDR1 SEHNR, CDR2 FQNEAQ (reference sequence). The CDR3, as DNA: TGTGCCAGCAGTTCGACAGGGGGACCCCTCTACGAGCAGTTCTTC. It translates to CASSSTGGPLYEQFF.

The sample holds a few counts of this clone. V is TRBV30 and J is TRBJ1-3; D is possibly TRBD1 (5 bases). Trimming cost V 1 base and J 4 bases, with 5 bases left between them. Per the germline V gene, CDR1 is GTSNPN and CDR2 is SVGIG (reference sequence). This CDR3 has 12 amino acids. The CDR3 DNA reads TGTGCCTGGAGTGGACAGGGAAACACCATATATTTT. Translating gives CAWSGQGNTIYF.

The chain couples TRBV10-3 to TRBJ2-5; 11 nucleotides agree with TRBD1. This CDR3 spans 16 amino acids. Losses at the gene ends were 6 bases for V and 5 bases for J; bases not matched to a gene: 11. Germline CDR1 reads ENHRY; CDR2 reads SYGVKD. The CDR3, as DNA: TGTGCCATCAGCGCCGGCCCGGGACAGGGGGGCGAGACCCAGTACTTC. Its translation: CAISAGPGQGGETQYF.

The chain uses TRBV9 and TRBJ1-2; TRBD1 is a possible D gene (5 bases). This CDR3 region has 15 residues. V dropped 4 bases and J dropped 0 bases, with 13 bases sitting between them. CDR1 and CDR2 from the germline V gene are SGDLS and YYNGEE. The CDR3: CASSPTTAANYGYTF. CDR3 coding DNA: TGTGCCAGCAGCCCTACGACAGCAGCTAACTATGGCTACACCTTC.

This sequence joins TRBV5-1 and TRBJ2-1; D is perhaps TRBD1 (5 bases). With 0 bases removed from V and 8 bases from J, the gap between germline ends came to 12 bases. Germline V gene data show CDR1 as SGHRS and CDR2 as YFSETQ. CDR3 length: 14 amino acids. CDR3 sequence: CASSLAAGADEQFF. The CDR3 region has the DNA TGCGCCAGCAGCTTGGCCGCTGGGGCAGATGAGCAGTTCTTC.

The chain joins TRBV19 to TRBJ1-5; 8 bases line up with TRBD1. V lost 7 bases and J lost 2; bases outside the gene matches: 7. The CDR3 contains 15 residues. Germline V gene sequence: CDR1 LNHDA, CDR2 SQIVND (reference sequence). CDR3 nucleotides: TGTGCCAGTATTGGGGGACAGGCTGGCAATCAGCCCCAGCATTTT. Its protein product is CASIGGQAGNQPQHF.

The V and J genes are TRBV5-5 and TRBJ1-2; unclear D gene. Germline lookup yields CDR1 SGHKS and CDR2 YYEKEE (reference sequence). The CDR3 has 13 residues. The V gene lost 2 bases and the J gene lost 7 bases, with 12 bases spanning the gap. DNA of the CDR3: TGTGCCAGCAGCTTAAAAGGAGAGCGTGGCTACACCTTC. Translated, it gives CASSLKGERGYTF.

The chain employs TRBV3-1 (or the pseudogene TRBV3-2) and TRBJ1-2; TRBD1 matches 11 bases. Germline V gene data show CDR1 as LGHDT and CDR2 as YNNKEL (reference sequence). This CDR3 contains 16 residues. V dropped 1 base and J dropped 5; count of bases not matched to a gene: 6. CDR3 DNA: TGTGCCAGCAGCCAAGTACGGGGGACAGGGGGGTATGGCTACACCTTC. The encoded protein is CASSQVRGTGGYGYTF.

The chain joins TRBV2 to TRBJ2-7; D is uncertain. The germline CDR1 and CDR2 sequences are SNHLY and FYNNEI. V lost 2 bases and J 0 bases, leaving 8 bases between the germline ends. CDR3 size: 14 residues. CDR3 nucleotides: TGTGCCAGCAGTGAACAGGCCTCCTCCTACGAGCAGTACTTC. It is translated as CASSEQASSYEQYF.

V is TRBV2 and J is TRBJ2-5, with 9 bases fitting TRBD1. Germline assignment: CDR1 SNHLY and CDR2 FYNNEI. V shed 7 bases and J 3 bases; nucleotides not matched to a gene: 9. The CDR3 is 15 amino acids. This CDR3 is CASKKATGGEETQYF. CDR3 DNA sequence: TGTGCCAGCAAAAAAGCCACAGGGGGCGAAGAGACCCAGTACTTC.

The CDR3 reads CASSSPERTLTGELFF. The CDR3 DNA follows: TGTGCCAGCAGTTCCCCAGAGAGGACACTCACCGGGGAGCTGTTTTTT. The V call is TRBV28, the J call TRBJ2-2; D perhaps matches TRBD1 (5 bases). The CDR3 has 16 residues. V shed 4 bases and J shed 4 bases, with 16 bases lying between them. Germline CDR1 reads MDHEN; CDR2 reads SYDVKM.

This clone came up once. The chain carries TRBV11-3 and TRBJ2-2; D not certain. The CDR3 has 15 residues. V lost 0 bases, J lost 1 base, and 6 bases lay in between. Germline assignment: CDR1 SGHNT and CDR2 YENEEA. CDR3 sequence (DNA): TGTGCCAGCAGCTTAGATACGGGGAACACCGGGGAGCTGTTTTTT. Protein product: CASSLDTGNTGELFF.

This chain uses TRBV3-1 (or the pseudogene TRBV3-2) with TRBJ2-1, with TRBD2 identical over 8 bases. CDR3 size: 17 residues. The V segment lost 0 bases and the J segment 8 bases; nucleotides outside the gene matches: 12. Germline lookup yields CDR1 LGHDT and CDR2 YNNKEL (reference sequence). The CDR3 protein is CASSQDRIAGGWDEQFF. The DNA for the CDR3 is TGTGCCAGCAGCCAAGATAGAATCGCGGGGGGATGGGATGAGCAGTTCTTC.

The rearrangement links TRBV7-2 to TRBJ1-1, with D unclear. Germline CDR1 reads SGHTA; CDR2 reads FQGNSA. V lost 1 base and J lost 3, with 12 bases in between. This CDR3 is 15 amino acids long. The CDR3 DNA is TGTGCCAGCAGCTTAGAACAGACGAGGGACACTGAAGCTTTCTTT. Its translation is CASSLEQTRDTEAFF.

The CDR3 region has the DNA TGTGCCAGCAGTGCGAACAGGATGGAAGCTTTCTTT. Translation: CASSANRMEAFF. J is TRBJ1-1 and V is TRBV2; D perhaps matches TRBD1 (5 bases). CDR1 and CDR2 (germline): SNHLY, FYNNEI. This CDR3 has 12 residues. Trimming stripped 4 bases from V and 8 bases from J, with 11 bases between.

This chain uses TRBV5-4 with TRBJ1-3; D is possibly TRBD1 (5 bases). The CDR3 runs 14 residues. Looked up from germline, CDR1 is SGHNT and CDR2 is YYREEE (reference sequence). V lost 0 bases to trimming and J lost 1 base, with 5 bases between them. CDR3 region: CASSLAGSGNTIYF. CDR3 nucleotide sequence: TGTGCCAGCAGCTTGGCAGGGTCTGGAAACACCATATATTTT.

V gene TRBV5-1 combines with J gene TRBJ2-7; 9 nucleotides match TRBD2. Per germline, CDR1 SGHRS and CDR2 YFSETQ. The CDR3 contains 14 residues. The V segment lost 1 base and the J segment 6 bases; nucleotides outside the gene matches: 5. CDR3 protein: CASSLRTSEGEQYF. CDR3 nucleotide sequence: TGCGCCAGCAGCTTGAGGACTAGCGAAGGCGAGCAGTACTTC.

The V gene is TRBV19, the J gene TRBJ2-1, with D perhaps TRBD1 (6 bases). The V and J ends lost 4 bases and 4 bases respectively, with 8 bases between them. The CDR3 consists of 13 residues. Per germline, CDR1 LNHDA and CDR2 SQIVND (reference sequence). CDR3 DNA: TGTGCCAGTAGTACTGACAGGTACAATGAGCAGTTCTTC. Translated: CASSTDRYNEQFF.